The 11 T cell receptor beta chains below come from one sample, sequenced in a study of blood T cell repertoires in COVID-19. Profiling relied on immunoSEQ multiplex PCR, and the TCRdb table lists in-frame clones only, not all of them. The table lists 310,000 or so clones, approximately 88% of them singletons, with approximately 6% in the top ten. Sequencing was performed on PBMCs or T cells enriched from blood (not recorded which). The receptors originated from a woman aged 40 to 55 who had recovered from COVID-19.

This chain joins TRBV10-2 and TRBJ2-5; 9 positions agree with TRBD2. Germline CDR1 and CDR2: WSHSY and SAAADI. This CDR3 has 14 residues. The V and J ends lost 6 bases and 2 bases, in that order; junction bases with no gene match: 4. CDR3 loop: CASSLAGRQETQYF. CDR3 DNA: TGCGCCAGCAGCCTAGCGGGACGACAAGAGACCCAGTACTTC.

The chain has TRBV10-2 and TRBJ2-7, with TRBD2 matching over 13 bases. CDR3 length: 12 residues. Germline-derived CDR1 and CDR2 are WSHSY and SAAADI. J was trimmed by 6 bases and V by 10 bases; bases with no gene match: 3. This CDR3 reads CATGTSGTEQYF. The CDR3 nucleotides are TGCGCCACCGGGACTAGCGGGACCGAGCAGTACTTC.

The V call is TRBV27, the J call TRBJ2-7, with 10 bases that match TRBD1. The length of the CDR3 is 14 residues. V lost 5 bases to trimming and J lost 5 bases; unmatched junction nucleotides: 6. CDR1 and CDR2 from the germline V gene are MNHEY and SMNVEV (reference sequence). In DNA form, the CDR3 reads TGTGCCAGCAGTCAACCCGGGACAGGGGACGAGCAGTACTTC. Translating gives CASSQPGTGDEQYF.

This chain joins TRBV7-9 and TRBJ2-5; D is unclear. The CDR3 contains 14 residues. V lost 0 bases and J lost 2, with 7 bases in between. Germline CDR1 reads SEHNR; CDR2 reads FQNEAQ (reference sequence). Here the CDR3 DNA reads TGTGCCAGCAGCTTAGCTAGCCAACAAGAGACCCAGTACTTC. This encodes CASSLASQQETQYF.

The chain joins TRBV20-1 to TRBJ1-2; no firm D call. V was cut by 3 bases and J by 6 bases, with 8 bases left in between. This CDR3 spans 11 amino acids. CDR1 and CDR2 from the germline V gene are DFQATT and SNEGSKA (reference sequence). CDR3 DNA sequence: TGCAGTGCTAGGCCAGTGAATGGCTACACCTTC. Its translation is CSARPVNGYTF.

The chain is built from TRBV9 and TRBJ1-2, with D possibly being TRBD1 (5 bases). The CDR3 runs to 14 residues. V lost 0 bases and J lost 5, with 11 bases in between. The V gene's germline CDR1 is SGDLS and CDR2 YYNGEE. In DNA, the CDR3 is TGTGCCAGCAGCGTAGCTGGGGCGAAGTATGGCTACACCTTC. Protein sequence: CASSVAGAKYGYTF.

The rearrangement joins TRBV11-2 to TRBJ2-7; unclear D gene. Germline loops: CDR1 SGHAT, CDR2 FQNNGV. The CDR3 covers 15 residues. V dropped 0 bases and J dropped 2 bases, with 11 bases sitting between them. CDR3 region: CASSLDRTETYEQYF. CDR3 bases: TGTGCCAGCAGCTTAGATCGTACAGAAACCTACGAGCAGTACTTC.

The chain employs TRBV7-2 and TRBJ2-1; a possible D gene is TRBD2 (6 bases). Trimming left V 2 bases short and J 6 bases short, with 20 bases between. Germline CDR1 is SGHTA and CDR2 is FQGNSA. The CDR3 extends over 17 amino acids. CDR3 residues: CASSLRYRTGEGNEQFF. CDR3 DNA: TGTGCCAGCAGCTTACGGTATCGAACGGGAGAGGGCAATGAGCAGTTCTTC.

As regards this clone: Mismatch with germline at one junction end may stem from a read error. The chain joins TRBV7-2 to TRBJ1-3; a weak D match, TRBD1 (5 bases). This CDR3 has 13 residues. In germline, CDR1 is SGHTA, CDR2 FQGNSA. CDR3 residues: CASSLGLGRGPNF. CDR3 DNA: TGTGCCAGCAGCTTAGGTTTGGGGAGGGGTCCCAATTTT.

This chain uses TRBV15 with TRBJ2-5; 7 bases line up with TRBD2. Germline CDR1 is LNHNV and CDR2 is YYDKDF (reference sequence). The trim removed 0 bases at V and 4 bases at J, leaving 5 bases unmatched. This CDR3 region has 15 residues. CDR3 sequence: CATSRDSAGVETQYF. DNA of the CDR3: TGTGCCACCAGCAGAGATTCGGCGGGAGTAGAGACCCAGTACTTC.

The chain joins TRBV28 to TRBJ1-1, with TRBD1 matching over 8 bases. The CDR3 covers 15 residues. Unmatched junction bases numbered 9, after V lost 3 bases and J lost 6 bases. Germline V gene lookup returns CDR1 MDHEN and CDR2 SYDVKM. The CDR3, as DNA: TGTGCCAGCAGTTTCTCTGGACAGGGACTGTCTGAAGCTTTCTTT. Its translation: CASSFSGQGLSEAFF.